Listed below are T cell receptor beta chains from one sample, sequenced in a study of blood T cell repertoires in COVID-19. Generated by immunoSEQ multiplex PCR, the TCRdb table keeps only in-frame clones and is missing some. The table has under 500,000 clones, 85% to 90% seen once; the top ten hold approximately 1.2%. Material for sequencing was PBMCs or T cells enriched from blood (not recorded which). The receptors shown here come from a man aged 25-45 years who had recovered from COVID-19. Each CDR3 is given with its conserved first and last residue. Fields, in order: V gene, J gene, CDR3 length, CDR3 protein.

TRBV11-2	TRBJ1-1	12	CASSLTGSEAFF
TRBV19	TRBJ2-7	15	CASSSGKAGNYEQYF
TRBV10-3	TRBJ1-1	14	CAISWAGDGTEAFF
TRBV18	TRBJ2-1	17	CASSPAEEGLAGGRQFF
TRBV28	TRBJ1-2	14	CASNPGTGSYGYTF
TRBV2	TRBJ1-3	14	CASTGTVSGNTIYF
TRBV1	TRBJ2-1	17	CTSSRGKSSGRDNEQFF
TRBV7-2	TRBJ2-1	15	CASSRDFSSYNEQFF
TRBV5-4	TRBJ2-7	15	CASSTGRASASEQYF
TRBV29-1	TRBJ1-1	12	CSVQGGGTEAFF
TRBV6-5	TRBJ1-1	16	CASSSGTGGGYTEAFF
TRBV27	TRBJ1-1	15	CASCRTPIGNTEAFF
TRBV18	TRBJ1-3	13	CASSQTAGNTIYF
TRBV5-1	TRBJ1-3	14	CASSLGTVMNTIYF
TRBV5-4	TRBJ2-7	17	CASSQDPGTAIYYEQYF
TRBV18	TRBJ2-1	16	CASSPPGSGRYNEQFF
TRBV5-1	TRBJ2-2	12	CASSWLTGELFF
TRBV30	TRBJ1-5	15	CAWSVSGRSNQPQHF
TRBV15	TRBJ2-7	14	CATSRGGQGIEQYF
TRBV25-1	TRBJ1-1	12	CASSESYTEAFF
TRBV7-9	TRBJ1-6	16	CASSPPLGGSNSPLHF
TRBV7-3	TRBJ2-1	15	CASSLSGSPYNEQFF
TRBV7-9	TRBJ1-2	16	CASSLIGTAFNYGYTF
TRBV12-3/TRBV12-4	TRBJ2-7	13	CASSFSGAGEQYF
TRBV5-1	TRBJ1-4	16	CASSLETRGGGEKLFF
TRBV18	TRBJ2-3	14	CASSVGPSTDTQYF
TRBV19	TRBJ2-7	15	CASSIDAGGTYEQYF